The 32 T cell receptor beta chains reported below all come from one sample, sequenced in a study of blood T cell repertoires in COVID-19 (dated by TCRdb to the early 2020s). Library generation was performed with the immunoSEQ multiplex PCR assay. Held by TCRdb, this immuneACCESS table contains in-frame sequences only and omits some clones. Under half of the omission traces to an unresolved V gene where checked; the cause of the rest is unknown. In this sample the table shows around 300,000 clones, around 90% of which occur a single time. The top ten hold less than 3.5% of the sample. The source material was peripheral blood. The receptors come from a woman aged 25 to 39 with COVID-19, enrolled during active disease.

The J gene is TRBJ2-1, the V gene TRBV6-4, with 7 positions matching TRBD1. Germline V gives CDR1 MRHNA, CDR2 SNTAGT. The CDR3 has 14 residues. The ends lost 4 bases at V and 6 bases at J; junction bases unmatched: 6. The CDR3 DNA is TGTGCCAGCAGTGCCTACCGGGACAGCAATGAGCAGTTCTTC. This codes for CASSAYRDSNEQFF.

The V gene is TRBV5-5, the J gene TRBJ2-5, with 8 bases identical to TRBD1. Per germline, CDR1 SGHKS and CDR2 YYEKEE (reference sequence). Trimming took 3 bases from V and 4 from J; bases not matched to a gene: 5. The CDR3 covers 14 residues. CDR3 nucleotides: TGTGCCAGCAGCTCGGACAGGGTGGGAGAGACCCAGTACTTC. Its translation is CASSSDRVGETQYF.

The rearrangement uses TRBV7-9 and TRBJ2-7; TRBD2 matches at 10 bases. Germline trimming cut 4 bases from V and 4 bases from J; bases unmatched to any gene: 7. The CDR3 is 15 residues long. CDR1 is SEHNR, CDR2 FQNEAQ, per germline (reference sequence). The CDR3 DNA follows: TGTGCCAGCAGCTCCACTAAGCGGGAGGGTTACGAGCAGTACTTC. Translation gives CASSSTKREGYEQYF.

V and J are TRBV27 and TRBJ1-6, with D maybe TRBD1 (6 bases). Looked up from germline, CDR1 is MNHEY and CDR2 is SMNVEV (reference sequence). V lost 6 bases to trimming and J lost 9 bases, with 15 bases between them. This CDR3 is built from 14 residues. This CDR3 is CASSYREGISPLHF. The CDR3 DNA sequence: TGTGCCAGCAGCTACAGGGAGGGGATTTCACCCCTCCACTTT.

The chain has TRBV6-5 and TRBJ1-5; 10 bases match TRBD1. The J segment lost 4 bases and the V segment lost 8 bases, leaving 8 bases of the junction unmatched. This CDR3 region has 15 residues. Per germline, CDR1 MNHEY and CDR2 SVGAGI. The chain's CDR3 is CASLSRDRGNQPQHF. CDR3 DNA: TGTGCCAGCCTGTCCCGGGACAGGGGAAATCAGCCCCAGCATTTT.

J is TRBJ2-2 and V is TRBV4-2, with 11 bases lining up with TRBD1. Germline loops: CDR1 LGHNA, CDR2 YNFKEQ. The CDR3 spans 16 residues. Trimming cost V 0 bases and J 4 bases; bases outside gene matches: 1. Here the CDR3 reads CASSQDGTGGTGELFF. The CDR3 DNA sequence: TGTGCCAGCAGCCAAGACGGGACAGGGGGCACCGGGGAGCTGTTTTTT.

The genes are TRBV5-5 and TRBJ2-2, with 8 bases that match TRBD2. Trimming at V came to 0 bases and at J to 0 bases, leaving 4 bases not matched to a gene. The CDR3 has 17 amino acids. Germline V lookup: CDR1 SGHKS, CDR2 YYEKEE (reference sequence). The CDR3 bases are TGTGCCAGCAGCTTGGAACCGGGAGGGACGAACACCGGGGAGCTGTTTTTT. This translates into CASSLEPGGTNTGELFF.

The rearrangement links TRBV6-1 to TRBJ2-3, with D maybe TRBD2 (6 bases). V lost 3 bases and J 2 bases, leaving 15 bases between the germline ends. Germline V gives CDR1 MNHNS, CDR2 SASEGT. There are 16 residues in the CDR3. The CDR3 bases are TGTGCCAGCAGTGAGCGGGTAGCGGCCAACACAGATACGCAGTATTTT. This encodes CASSERVAANTDTQYF.

This CDR3 is CASSSSATGAGNTIYF. The CDR3 DNA reads as TGCGCCAGCAGCTCATCCGCGACAGGGGCTGGAAACACCATATATTTT. The rearrangement uses TRBV5-1 and TRBJ1-3; 8 positions match TRBD1. The germline V gene encodes CDR1 SGHRS and CDR2 YFSETQ. CDR3 length: 16 amino acids. The V gene end was trimmed by 3 bases and the J gene end by 2 bases; junction bases not matched to a gene: 7.

J is TRBJ1-1 and V is TRBV7-9, with TRBD1 matching 7 bases. Germline-derived CDR1 and CDR2 are SEHNR and FQNEAQ (reference sequence). V shed 2 bases and J 6 bases; nucleotides not matched to a gene: 6. The CDR3 loop spans 14 amino acids. In DNA, the CDR3 is TGTGCCAGCAGCTTACAGGGGGACGTTTCTGAAGCTTTCTTT. Its translation is CASSLQGDVSEAFF.

The chain couples TRBV6-2 or TRBV6-3 to TRBJ2-2, with 7 bases matching TRBD1. Germline CDR1 reads MNHEY; CDR2 reads SVGEGT. With 2 bases clipped from V and 6 bases from J, the junction kept 15 bases outside the gene matches. The CDR3 is made up of 18 amino acids. The CDR3 sequence is CASSYTTQGVRRAGELFF. CDR3 sequence (DNA): TGTGCCAGCAGTTACACTACTCAGGGGGTGAGGAGAGCCGGGGAGCTGTTTTTT.

This clone has only one observation. Written as DNA, the CDR3 is TGTGCCAGCAGGGTTCAGCTCGGGGAAGGGTCCTACGAGCAGTACTTC. It codes for CASRVQLGEGSYEQYF. The chain joins TRBV2 to TRBJ2-7, with D perhaps matching TRBD2 (5 bases). Germline CDR1 and CDR2: SNHLY and FYNNEI. Trimming cost V 6 bases and J 1 base, with 19 bases left between them. CDR3 length equals 16 residues.

The chain is built from TRBV12-5 and TRBJ1-1; TRBD1 aligns across 9 bases. The CDR3 sequence is 18 residues long. CDR1 and CDR2 (germline): LGHNT, FRNRAP. V shed 0 bases, J shed 2 bases, and the junction held 10 bases outside the gene matches. The CDR3 coding sequence is TGTGCTAGTGGTTTGGTAGCCCACCCACAGGGGGCTAACACTGAAGCTTTCTTT. Its protein is CASGLVAHPQGANTEAFF.

Remarks on this clone: Additional DNA sequences in this sample encode the identical CDR3. This chain uses TRBV19 with TRBJ1-5; no definite D call. CDR3 length: 12 amino acids. Germline CDR1 and CDR2: LNHDA and SQIVND (reference sequence). The ends were cut back, 6 bases at V and 7 bases at J, with 10 bases in the middle. As DNA, the CDR3 is TGTGCCAGTAGGGGAGGGAACCAGCCCCAGCATTTT. Amino acid sequence: CASRGGNQPQHF.

The genes are TRBV28 and TRBJ2-7; 9 positions match TRBD1. The germline CDR1 and CDR2 sequences are MDHEN and SYDVKM. V gave up 5 bases and J gave up 5 bases; unmatched junction bases: 13. This CDR3 region has 16 residues. CDR3 amino acids: CASSRYRGRGPHEQYF. As DNA, the CDR3 is TGTGCCAGCAGTCGATACAGGGGGCGCGGCCCCCACGAGCAGTACTTC.

The chain combines TRBV5-4 with TRBJ2-2, with a possible D match to TRBD1 (6 bases). The CDR3 length is 14 residues. Trimming pared 2 bases from V and 4 bases from J, leaving 9 bases between. Germline CDR1 SGHNT, CDR2 YYREEE (reference sequence). Here the CDR3 reads CASSLQGFTGELFF. The CDR3 DNA sequence: TGTGCCAGCAGCTTACAGGGTTTCACCGGGGAGCTGTTTTTT.

This chain uses TRBV10-3 with TRBJ1-2, with D unresolved. The germline V gene encodes CDR1 ENHRY and CDR2 SYGVKD. This CDR3 spans 13 amino acids. V gave up 3 bases and J gave up 4 bases, with 9 bases separating them. The CDR3 nucleotides read TGTGCCATCAGTGACCCTGACACCTATGGCTACACCTTC. It is translated as CAISDPDTYGYTF.

This clone has a single count. The chain is built from TRBV29-1 and TRBJ2-7; TRBD1 aligns across 10 bases. Trimming took 5 bases from V and 5 from J; bases not matched to a gene: 15. Germline V gene lookup returns CDR1 SQVTM and CDR2 ANQGSEA. The CDR3 sequence is 16 residues long. CDR3 nucleotides: TGCAGCGTTCTTAATCGGGGGGGACAGGGGATGGACGAGCAGTACTTC. This sequence encodes CSVLNRGGQGMDEQYF.

This clone has a single count. The rearrangement uses TRBV9 and TRBJ2-5, with a weak D call TRBD1 (6 bases). The CDR3 length is 13 residues. The ends were cut back, 3 bases at V and 7 bases at J, with 13 bases in the middle. CDR1 is SGDLS, CDR2 YYNGEE, per germline. CDR3 nucleotide sequence: TGTGCCAGCAGCGCAGGGGATGAAGTGACCCAGTACTTC. Translated: CASSAGDEVTQYF.

V and J are TRBV25-1 and TRBJ2-1, with D perhaps TRBD1 (6 bases). This CDR3 is built from 14 residues. Germline CDR1 reads MGHDK; CDR2 reads SYGVNS. Deletions cut 8 bases from V and 5 bases from J, with 16 bases between. The CDR3 coding sequence is TGTGCCAGCCTGAGGGGGATAGGGGACAATGAGCAGTTCTTC. Translating gives CASLRGIGDNEQFF.

V usage is TRBV2 and J usage is TRBJ1-4; no firm D call. This CDR3 comprises 17 residues. V was trimmed by 4 bases and J by 6 bases, leaving 21 bases between them. CDR1 is SNHLY and CDR2 is FYNNEI in the germline V gene. CDR3 residues: CASSGVFETDFDEKLFF. CDR3 DNA sequence: TGTGCCAGCAGTGGCGTGTTCGAGACTGATTTCGATGAAAAACTGTTTTTT.

This rearrangement joins TRBV6-5 to TRBJ1-2, with D possibly TRBD1 on 5 matching bases. CDR3 length: 13 residues. Germline V gene lookup returns CDR1 MNHEY and CDR2 SVGAGI. Trimming removed 5 bases from V and 2 bases from J, with 9 bases in between. The CDR3 DNA follows: TGTGCCAGCAGTCCGGACACGAACTATGGCTACACCTTC. This gives the protein CASSPDTNYGYTF.

This clone was recorded only once. V and J are TRBV5-8 and TRBJ2-1; 11 positions match TRBD2. Per germline, CDR1 SGHTS and CDR2 YDEGEE. The CDR3 runs 15 residues. V was clipped by 4 bases and J by 5 bases; unmatched bases: 5. CDR3 nucleotide sequence: TGTGCCAGCAGCAAAGGGACTAGCGGTAACAATGAGCAGTTCTTC. This codes for CASSKGTSGNNEQFF.

The chain joins TRBV7-9 to TRBJ2-2; the match to TRBD2 covers 10 bases. This CDR3 is built from 17 residues. The J segment lost 3 bases and the V segment lost 6 bases, leaving 10 bases of the junction unmatched. Looked up from germline, CDR1 is SEHNR and CDR2 is FQNEAQ (reference sequence). The CDR3 sequence: CASRGPSGRMYTGELFF. CDR3 nucleotides: TGTGCCAGCAGGGGACCTAGCGGGAGAATGTACACCGGGGAGCTGTTTTTT.

The chain has TRBV7-9 and TRBJ2-5; 7 bases match TRBD2. There are 16 residues in the CDR3. Germline CDR1 SEHNR, CDR2 FQNEAQ (reference sequence). V trimming: 1 base; J trimming: 2 bases; junction bases outside the gene matches: 7. The CDR3 spells CASSLDSRTRQETQYF. CDR3 coding DNA: TGTGCCAGCAGCTTAGACTCTCGGACTAGGCAAGAGACCCAGTACTTC.

CDR3 protein: CASSWQGITSEQYF. The CDR3 nucleotides are TGTGCCAGCAGCTGGCAGGGCATCACGTCCGAGCAGTACTTC. The V gene is TRBV6-5, the J gene TRBJ2-7, with TRBD1 as a possible D gene (5 bases). The V gene's germline CDR1 is MNHEY and CDR2 SVGAGI. The V and J ends lost 6 bases and 6 bases respectively, with 18 bases between them. CDR3 length: 14 amino acids.

The chain uses TRBV5-4 and TRBJ2-7; 7 nucleotides match TRBD2. CDR3 length: 14 amino acids. Germline V CDR1 and CDR2: SGHNT, YYREEE (reference sequence). The V segment lost 3 bases and the J segment 7 bases; nucleotides outside the gene matches: 10. CDR3 in amino acids: CASSSSGTIREQYF. The CDR3, as DNA: TGTGCCAGCAGCTCTAGCGGAACTATACGAGAGCAGTACTTC.

The chain combines TRBV30 with TRBJ1-6, with 8 bases lining up with TRBD1. V lost 1 base to trimming and J lost 5 bases; unmatched junction nucleotides: 4. Germline assignment: CDR1 GTSNPN and CDR2 SVGIG (reference sequence). CDR3 length: 15 amino acids. This chain's CDR3 is CAWSETGGNNSPLHF. The DNA of the CDR3 is TGTGCCTGGAGTGAAACAGGGGGAAATAATTCACCCCTCCACTTT.

The chain is built from TRBV28 and TRBJ1-3; D remains ambiguous. The germline gives CDR1 MDHEN, CDR2 SYDVKM. The V gene lost 6 bases and the J gene lost 0 bases, with 15 bases spanning the gap. This CDR3 is built from 16 residues. In DNA, the CDR3 is TGTGCCAGCAGCCGTATGACTCTCCGCTCTGGAAACACCATATATTTT. This codes for CASSRMTLRSGNTIYF.

This chain joins TRBV18 and TRBJ2-1, with 9 bases lining up with TRBD2. From germline, CDR1 is KGHSH and CDR2 LQKENI. V dropped 3 bases and J dropped 9; count of bases not matched to a gene: 3. This CDR3 region has 13 residues. This chain's CDR3 is CASSPLLAGEQFF. The CDR3 coding sequence is TGTGCCAGCTCACCCCTACTAGCGGGTGAGCAGTTCTTC.

The rearrangement joins TRBV5-1 to TRBJ1-3; 7 positions agree with TRBD1. V lost 7 bases, J lost 4 bases, and 14 bases stayed unmatched. The CDR3 spans 16 residues. Per the germline V gene, CDR1 is SGHRS and CDR2 is YFSETQ. CDR3 residues: CASSLYYRGEGNTIYF. CDR3 sequence (DNA): TGCGCCAGCTCTCTCTACTACAGGGGAGAGGGAAACACCATATATTTT.

This chain links TRBV19 with TRBJ1-1; tentatively, D is TRBD1 (6 bases). Trimming took off 10 bases at V and 1 base at J, with 16 bases between the two ends. Germline assignment: CDR1 LNHDA and CDR2 SQIVND (reference sequence). The CDR3 is 14 amino acids. CDR3 bases: TGTGCCACAAAACCGGACAGACAGAACACTGAAGCTTTCTTT. Translation gives CATKPDRQNTEAFF.